This T cell receptor beta chain was obtained from a study of regulatory T cells in long-lasting Graves disease (dated by TCRdb to 2020 to 2022). For context, the study as a whole: Patients with newly diagnosed Graves' disease had been on antithyroid drugs for under 3 months. Patients with persistent Graves' disease were compared with patients with newly diagnosed Graves' disease using TCR sequencing and RNA sequencing of peripheral blood. The study was conducted in China and was registered as a clinical trial. A total of around 35 samples were covered by TCR sequencing, comprising roughly 13 persistent and around 20 newly diagnosed Graves' disease patients.

Library generation was performed with multiplex PCR. The data were produced on an Illumina HiSeq 4000. TCR beta libraries were built with iRepertoire HTBI primers and Arm-PCR amplification of CDR3 regions. Before sequencing, the PCR products went through gel purification. On the authors' methods: A total of 60 to 80 TRBV and 14 TRBJ segments were identified across samples and were used for gene usage analysis of CDR3 amino acid clonotypes. COPE and FqMerger were used to merge the filtered high-quality paired reads into contigs. Contigs were aligned with BLAST to IMGT TRBV, TRBD and TRBJ reference genes, and CDR3 was defined per IMGT. Highly expanded clones were defined as clonotypes with a frequency above 0.1%. Shannon entropy served as the measure of repertoire diversity, while the Gini coefficient captured V-J evenness. A clonotype was considered public if more than one individual shared it. The public sequencing data were trimmed at Q25 with fastp and processed into clonotypes with MiXCR by TCRdb, which kept only in-frame beta chains. One record per CDR3 amino acid sequence lists the most common genes and DNA. TCRdb's processing, not the authors' own work, is the source of the V and J calls. The sample profile shows hundreds of thousands of distinct CDR3 sequences; more than 15% of them were found once. Together, the top ten hold about 25% of the sample.

V is cut by 8 bases and J by 5 bases, and the space between the germline ends is 15 bases. Looking up the germline V gene (reference sequence) yields CDR1 LGHDT and CDR2 YNNKEL. CDR3 length: 13 amino acids, cysteine to phenylalanine. The read is trimmed to its CDR3 DNA, 39 bases read in frame from base 1. The investigation overall reported the following: Because the primary lesion, thyroid tissue, could not be accessed, the study looked at peripheral blood alone. Compared with newly diagnosed patients, patients with persistent Graves' disease had lower TCR Shannon entropy and fewer highly expanded clones, which suggests clonal expansion. As a limitation, the authors acknowledged that the small sample size may reduce accuracy. Sequencing and analysis were restricted to the TCR beta chain. More public clonotypes were shared among persistent patients (around 2,600) than among newly diagnosed patients (under 1,000). Persistent disease showed preferential use of TRBV28, TRBJ1-2 and TRBJ2-5, whereas newly diagnosed disease favored TRBV20-1 and TRBJ2-1.

On this clonotype: Its antigen is currently not known. One base away there is no much larger clone; base qualities are not given.

The time point label, read with the paper, signifies: newly diagnosed GD, antithyroid drugs for less than 3 months. For both TCR sequencing and RNA sequencing, RNA was extracted from PBMCs using TRIzol. The diagnosis of Graves' disease followed American Thyroid Association guidelines. Recruitment of patients was carried out at an endocrinology department in Xi'an, China. From each patient, around 9 milliliters of peripheral blood was collected into an EDTA anticoagulant tube. Ficoll Paque Plus density gradient separation was used to isolate PBMCs, and no further T cell sorting was performed. An Agilent 2100 Bioanalyzer and agarose gel were used to assess RNA quality, and a NanoDrop 2000 was used to measure RNA concentration. In addition, the sample was reused for a study of T cells in Graves' hyperthyroidism and ophthalmopathy. The second study's authors report: Stable Graves' hyperthyroidism was defined as no progression to ophthalmopathy during 18 months of follow-up. Hyperthyroidism patients were aged 18 to 65 years and newly diagnosed, with disease duration of less than 2 months. Exclusion was applied to patients with uncontrolled infections, other autoimmune diseases, pregnancy or lactation. Diagnoses were established on the basis of clinical symptoms, serum thyroxine and TRAb, thyroid ultrasound, and orbital computed tomography. For the first round of RT-PCR on the TCR CDR3, the HTBI primer set was used together with the Qiagen OneStep RT-PCR kit. Blood samples also contained most of the expanded thyroid clonotypes (frequency above 0.001), which suggests that blood repertoires may reflect thyroid immune responses. Ophthalmopathy was separated from stable hyperthyroidism by a 13 V-J signature model, with 87.88% sensitivity and roughly 81% specificity obtained in cross-validation and 80%/75% obtained in testing. In validation, the model predicted progression to ophthalmopathy a median of 6.5 months before onset, with approximately 70% sensitivity and 72.22% specificity. A discovery cohort of about a hundred patients, 43 with Graves' ophthalmopathy and over 55 with stable Graves' hyperthyroidism, was used to find distinguishing TCR V-J signatures. Prospective prediction of ophthalmopathy was tested in an independent validation cohort of about 19 hyperthyroidism patients and 17 patients who later progressed to ophthalmopathy. The approximately 98 discovery patients were randomly divided into training and test sets at a 7:3 ratio. In six Graves' hyperthyroidism patients, the study also compared T-cell repertoires from thyroid tissue with T-cell repertoires from blood. Following sampling, methimazole starting at 30 mg daily was given to hyperthyroidism patients, and high-dose intravenous methylprednisolone was given to ophthalmopathy patients. Libraries were constructed in a second round of multiplex PCR, after which size selection and purification were performed. Libraries were sequenced paired-end with 100 bp reads on an Illumina HiSeq2000. SOAPnuke was used to process the raw data, removing reads that contained adapters or uncalled bases, had a mean Phred below 15, or lacked an exact match to the constant primer or identifier. High-quality paired reads were merged using COPE v1.2.5, and each unique nucleotide sequence was defined as a clonotype. MiTCR v1.1 was used to align the clonotypes against IMGT TRBV, TRBD and TRBJ reference segments. Analysis was restricted to V-J combinations with a frequency above 0.0001, which covered over 98% of repertoires. A TCS score was defined as the ratio between F50 (clonal expansion) and ExV (chaos), using BLOSUM62-based TCRdist between CDR3 peptides within each V-J. Welch's t-statistics and random forest reduced 514 V-J features to under 15, which were used in a naive Bayes classifier (R e1071). Sample size was not statistically predetermined, and investigators were not blinded to group allocation. The paper reports TCR Vbeta CDR3 sequencing of roughly 140 peripheral blood samples: some 41 ophthalmopathy, under 80 hyperthyroidism and approximately 17 progressor patients.

The source is a woman aged 35-65 years with Graves disease. Donor details come from another sample of the same person, matched by shared clones. The sequences come from peripheral blood mononuclear cells (PBMCs), collected at new diagnosis, from a patient treated with antithyroid drugs. This sequence uses TRBV3-1 and TRBJ1-1, with the D gene not clear enough to name. The DNA is as follows: TGTGCCAGCGGCATCCAATATGGGACTGAAGCTTTCTTT. This codes for CASGIQYGTEAFF.